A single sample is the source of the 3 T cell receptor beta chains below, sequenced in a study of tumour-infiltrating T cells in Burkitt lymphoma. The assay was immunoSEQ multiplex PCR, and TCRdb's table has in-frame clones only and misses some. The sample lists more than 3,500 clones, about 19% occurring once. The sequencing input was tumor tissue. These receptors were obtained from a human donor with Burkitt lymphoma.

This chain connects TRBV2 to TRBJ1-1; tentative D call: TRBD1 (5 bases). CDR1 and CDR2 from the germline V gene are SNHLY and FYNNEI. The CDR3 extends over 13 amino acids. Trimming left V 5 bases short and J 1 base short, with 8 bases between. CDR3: CASSFQGNTEAFF. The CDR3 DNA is TGTGCCAGCAGTTTTCAGGGGAACACTGAAGCTTTCTTT.

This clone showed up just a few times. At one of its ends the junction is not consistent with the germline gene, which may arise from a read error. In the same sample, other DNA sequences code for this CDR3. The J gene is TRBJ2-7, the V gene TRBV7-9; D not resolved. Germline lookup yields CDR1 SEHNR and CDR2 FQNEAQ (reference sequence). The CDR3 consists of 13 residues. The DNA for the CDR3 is TGTGCCAGCAGCCGAGGCCTTCGGAACGAGCAGTACTTT. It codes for CASSRGLRNEQYF.

The CDR3, as DNA: TGCGCCAGCAGCCAAGACGTTAGCTACGGCACAGATACGCAGTATTTT. Translated, it gives CASSQDVSYGTDTQYF. V and J are TRBV4-1 and TRBJ2-3; unclear D gene. Germline loops: CDR1 MGHRA, CDR2 YSYEKL. The CDR3 covers 16 residues. V lost 0 bases and J 1 base, leaving 11 bases between the germline ends.